These T cell receptor beta chains were read from a single sample in a study of blood T cell repertoires in COVID-19. The protocol was immunoSEQ multiplex PCR, while the TCRdb copy is restricted to in-frame clones and leaves out a portion. This sample has approximately 300,000 clones; approximately 87% occur once, and the top ten carry over 4%. The sequenced material came from PBMCs or T cells enriched from blood (not recorded which). The receptors originated from a woman aged 25 to 45 who had recovered from COVID-19. Each CDR3 is given with its conserved first and last residue. D genes are given only for firm matches. Only part of the rows carry a size: once, few, many, or a class if the clone is expanded.

.	.	TRBJ1-6	TRBV5-4	CASSLGGLSYNSPLHF	TGTGCCAGCAGCTTGGGAGGCCTCTCCTATAATTCACCCCTCCACTTT
.	.	TRBJ1-2	TRBV11-2	CASSPDARPGYTF	TGTGCCAGCAGCCCAGATGCGAGGCCGGGCTACACCTTC
.	.	TRBJ2-2	TRBV9	CASSVAGELFF	TGTGCCAGCAGCGTAGCTGGGGAGCTGTTTTTT
TRBD1	.	TRBJ1-1	TRBV5-1	CASSRGQGEASPQAFF	TGCGCCAGCAGCCGCGGACAGGGGGAAGCTTCTCCGCAAGCTTTCTTT
TRBD2	.	TRBJ2-1	TRBV7-9	CASSFARAGGRAVDEQFF	TGTGCCAGCAGCTTCGCGCGTGCGGGGGGGCGGGCAGTCGACGAGCAGTTCTTC
TRBD2	.	TRBJ2-1	TRBV30	CAWGTSGSYNEQFF	TGTGCCTGGGGTACTAGCGGGTCCTACAATGAGCAGTTCTTC
.	.	TRBJ2-7	TRBV27	CASSLVGGPREQYF	TGTGCCAGCAGTTTAGTGGGGGGGCCAAGGGAGCAGTACTTC
TRBD2	.	TRBJ2-5	TRBV5-1	CASSTSGGAEETQYF	TGCGCCAGCAGCACTAGCGGGGGGGCCGAAGAGACCCAGTACTTC
.	.	TRBJ1-5	TRBV2	CASSEAVRPQHF	TGTGCCAGCAGTGAAGCTGTTCGGCCCCAGCATTTT
TRBD2	.	TRBJ2-5	TRBV10-3	CAILAGGQETQYF	TGTGCCATCCTAGCGGGGGGCCAGGAGACCCAGTACTTC
.	few	TRBJ1-2	TRBV19	CASSIDLRRYTF	TGTGCCAGTAGTATAGATCTTCGGCGGTACACCTTC
TRBD2	.	TRBJ2-1	TRBV7-3	CASSPLAGGSFGQFF	TGTGCCAGCAGTCCACTAGCGGGGGGCTCATTTGGGCAGTTCTTC
.	.	TRBJ1-3	TRBV2	CASSEPGAGNTIYF	TGTGCCAGCAGTGAGCCGGGGGCTGGAAACACCATATATTTT
.	.	TRBJ1-2	TRBV5-4	CASSQQGAHGYTF	TGTGCCAGCAGTCAACAGGGTGCTCATGGCTACACCTTC
.	.	TRBJ1-2	TRBV19	CASSLTGPNYGYTF	TGTGCCAGTAGTCTGACAGGTCCTAACTATGGCTACACCTTC
TRBD2	.	TRBJ2-3	TRBV11-2	CASSLGLAGVLGTDTQYF	TGTGCCAGCAGCTTAGGACTAGCCGGTGTTCTAGGCACAGATACGCAGTATTTT
.	few	TRBJ1-2	TRBV12-5	CASGLVAIAYFGANYGYTF	TGTGCTAGTGGTTTGGTCGCTATAGCATACTTCGGAGCTAACTATGGCTACACCTTC
TRBD1	.	TRBJ1-1	TRBV5-8	CASSRQGPNTEAFF	TGTGCCAGCAGCCGACAGGGACCGAACACTGAAGCTTTCTTT
.	.	TRBJ2-1	TRBV7-3	CASSLNPESEQFF	TGTGCCAGCAGCTTAAACCCTGAGAGTGAGCAGTTCTTC
.	.	TRBJ1-2	TRBV6-5	CASSYGLSNYGYTF	TGTGCCAGCAGTTACGGGCTTTCTAACTATGGCTACACCTTC
TRBD1	.	TRBJ1-2	TRBV2	CASSPGTGRGYTF	TGTGCCAGCAGTCCCGGGACAGGGAGAGGCTACACCTTC
TRBD1	few	TRBJ1-2	TRBV5-1	CASSLATGPRGGGYTF	TGCGCCAGCAGCTTGGCCACAGGACCCAGAGGGGGCGGCTACACCTTC
.	once	TRBJ1-1	TRBV12-3/TRBV12-4	CASSRQMNTEAFF	TGTGCCAGCAGCAGACAGATGAACACTGAAGCTTTCTTT
.	.	TRBJ1-2	TRBV7-8	CASSRLRAGPKSYGYTF	TGTGCCAGCAGCCGCCTTAGGGCGGGTCCTAAATCCTATGGCTACACCTTC
.	.	TRBJ2-3	TRBV28	CASSFAGSRTDTQYF	TGTGCCAGCAGTTTTGCGGGGTCCCGCACAGATACGCAGTATTTT
.	.	TRBJ1-1	TRBV28	CAIQTGITEAFF	TGTGCCATTCAAACAGGGATCACTGAAGCTTTCTTT
TRBD2	.	TRBJ2-2	TRBV19	CATLMWRRGASGGELFF	TGTGCCACCCTAATGTGGCGACGAGGGGCTAGCGGTGGGGAGCTGTTTTTT
TRBD1	once	TRBJ2-2	TRBV5-1	CASIEGTGSSRELFF	TGCGCCAGTATCGAAGGGACAGGGTCATCGAGGGAGCTGTTTTTT